This T cell receptor (beta chain) emerged from a study of cytomegalovirus exposure and HLA in healthy donors. The PCR contained 60 Vbeta and 13 Jbeta primers. TCRdb keeps only in-frame clones here, not all; method: immunoSEQ multiplex PCR. The table includes about 150,000 clones, around 57% detected once. Germline V gene lookup returns CDR1 MNHEY and CDR2 SMNVEV (reference sequence). The CDR3 is made up of 17 amino acids. The V segment lost 3 bases and the J segment 5 bases; nucleotides outside the gene matches: 7. The receptor was isolated from a male donor in good health and CMV-seronegative. The sequencing input was PBMCs. The rearrangement links TRBV27 to TRBJ2-7; 16 bases line up with TRBD2. CDR3 bases: TGTGCCAGCAGTTTTTCTGGGACTAGCGGGGGGGCCAACGAGCAGTACTTC. This translates into CASSFSGTSGGANEQYF.